This note documents a single T cell receptor beta chain sequence. The antigen remains unidentified. The data were taken from a study of shared clonotypes between healthy human individuals. Study observations and caveats: Among non-shared clonotypes, generation probabilities were lower than among those shared by all four donors.

Positively selected for CCR7, the CD45RO-negative cells used as naive CD8 cells excluded terminally differentiated effector memory CD45RA+ cells. The repertoire was sequenced with immunoSEQ multiplex PCR; TCRdb's copy has only in-frame clones and lacks some. Seen here are 630,000 or so clones, more than 95% observed once, and the top ten hold around 0.3%. V trimming: 4 bases; J trimming: 0 bases; junction bases outside the gene matches: 3. The CDR3 is 15 amino acids. Germline CDR1 and CDR2: LNHDA and SQIVND (reference sequence). This chain links TRBV19 with TRBJ2-1; TRBD2 matches 7 bases. Sequenced input: naive CD8+ T cells sorted from blood. This receptor was taken from a man younger than 40 in good health. CDR3 coding DNA: TGTGCCAGTAGTAATGGGGGGGGCTCCTACAATGAGCAGTTCTTC. Its protein is CASSNGGGSYNEQFF.